What follows describes a single T cell receptor beta chain. Its antigen specificity is not known. Base qualities are not at hand, and no much larger clone is one base apart. The data derive from a study of yellow fever vaccine responses in identical twins (dated by TCRdb to the late 2010s). Context from the whole study: In the study, vaccine-responding T cell clones were precisely tracked in identical twins.

The library was prepared using RT-PCR. The sequencer was an Illumina HiSeq 2500. TCRdb reprocessed the public reads (quality trimming at Q25 with fastp, clone calling with MiXCR) and kept in-frame beta chains. Each CDR3 protein gets just one entry, which takes the most common genes and DNA from the rows behind it. The sample has fewer than 5,500 distinct CDR3 sequences on record, 75% to 85% of them singletons. In total, the top ten clones hold approximately 2.1% of the sample. The CDR3 starts with the cysteine, ends with the phenylalanine, and has 13 residues. Solely the CDR3 DNA is kept, with 39 bases framed from the first base. The junction carries 14 bases between V and J, which are trimmed by 5 bases and 3 bases respectively. The germline V gene gives CDR1 as SQVTM and CDR2 as ANQGSEA. The paper as a whole reports these results and caveats: The T cell response to vaccination in identical twins was reported by the authors to appear partly convergent and partly personalized.

The chain was built from TRBV29-1 and TRBJ2-7; D gene: possibly TRBD2, on 5 matching bases. Specimen: T cells from blood (PBMCs), unsorted or a sorted subset (not recorded which), collected before or after yellow fever vaccination (not recorded which). This receptor was identified in a woman under 30 who received the yellow fever vaccine. Donor details come from another sample of the same person, matched by shared clones. The DNA reads TGCAGCGTTTTGGTGGACTGGGGCTACGAGCAGTACTTC. Its protein reads: CSVLVDWGYEQYF.